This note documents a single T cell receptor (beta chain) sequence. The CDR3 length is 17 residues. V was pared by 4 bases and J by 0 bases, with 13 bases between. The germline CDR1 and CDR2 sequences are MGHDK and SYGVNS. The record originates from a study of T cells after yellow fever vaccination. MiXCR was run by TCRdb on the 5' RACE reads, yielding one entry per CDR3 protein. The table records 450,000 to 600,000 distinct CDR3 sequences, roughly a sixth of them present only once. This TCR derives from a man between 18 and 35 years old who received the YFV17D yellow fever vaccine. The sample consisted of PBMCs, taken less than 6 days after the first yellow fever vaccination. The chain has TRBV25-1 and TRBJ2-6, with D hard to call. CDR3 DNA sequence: TGTGCCAGCAGTGCCTCTCTAGGGCCCTCTGGGGCCAACGTCCTGACTTTC. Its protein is CASSASLGPSGANVLTF.